This T cell receptor beta chain was documented in a study of cytomegalovirus exposure and HLA in healthy donors. The PCR had 60 Vbeta and 13 Jbeta primers. Method: immunoSEQ multiplex PCR; TCRdb's copy keeps in-frame clones and lacks some. The data contain about 170,000 clones, under 75% of them singletons. For this clone: Its antigen remains unidentified.

CDR1 and CDR2 (germline): SGHNT, YYREEE (reference sequence). The CDR3 contains 15 residues. J was trimmed by 2 bases and V by 4 bases; bases with no gene match: 6. Study-wide results and limits: A few chains tied to CMV proved CMV antigen-specific in vitro. Certain sequence variants were highly shared and formed a cluster, and this cluster was likely a sequencing artifact.

Sequencing was carried out using PBMCs. The chain is built from TRBV5-4 and TRBJ2-7; 10 nucleotides align to TRBD2. The receptor comes from a man aged 40-49 years in good health and CMV-seropositive. The CDR3 bases are TGTGCCAGCAGCCCGGCTAGCGGGGGTGCCTACGAGCAGTACTTC. Translation: CASSPASGGAYEQYF.